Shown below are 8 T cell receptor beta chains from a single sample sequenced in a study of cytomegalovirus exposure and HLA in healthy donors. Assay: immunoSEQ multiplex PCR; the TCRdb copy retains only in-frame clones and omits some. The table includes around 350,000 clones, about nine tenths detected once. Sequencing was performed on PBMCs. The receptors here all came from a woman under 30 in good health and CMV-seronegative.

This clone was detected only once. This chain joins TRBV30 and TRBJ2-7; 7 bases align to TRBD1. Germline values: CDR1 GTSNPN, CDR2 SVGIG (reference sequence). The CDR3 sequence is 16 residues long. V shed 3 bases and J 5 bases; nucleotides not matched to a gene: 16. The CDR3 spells CAWRPPTAGGWNEQYF. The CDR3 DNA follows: TGTGCCTGGAGACCCCCTACGGCAGGGGGTTGGAACGAGCAGTACTTC.

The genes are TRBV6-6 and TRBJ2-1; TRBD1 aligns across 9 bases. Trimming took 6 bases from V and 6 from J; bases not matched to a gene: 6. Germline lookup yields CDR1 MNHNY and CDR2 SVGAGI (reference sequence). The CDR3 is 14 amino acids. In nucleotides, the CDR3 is TGTGCCAGCAGGGGACAGGGAGGAATCAATGAGCAGTTCTTC. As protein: CASRGQGGINEQFF.

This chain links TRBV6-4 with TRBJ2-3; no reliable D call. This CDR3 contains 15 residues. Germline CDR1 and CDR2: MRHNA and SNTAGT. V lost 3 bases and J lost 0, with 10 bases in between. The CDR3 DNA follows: TGTGCCAGCAGTGATACGATTGGCAGCACAGATACGCAGTATTTT. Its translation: CASSDTIGSTDTQYF.

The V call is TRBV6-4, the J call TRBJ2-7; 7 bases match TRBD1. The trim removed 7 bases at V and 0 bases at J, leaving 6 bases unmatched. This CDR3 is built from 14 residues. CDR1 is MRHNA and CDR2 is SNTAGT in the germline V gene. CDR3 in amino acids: CASIMAGGSYEQYF. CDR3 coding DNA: TGTGCCAGCATCATGGCAGGGGGCTCCTACGAGCAGTACTTC.

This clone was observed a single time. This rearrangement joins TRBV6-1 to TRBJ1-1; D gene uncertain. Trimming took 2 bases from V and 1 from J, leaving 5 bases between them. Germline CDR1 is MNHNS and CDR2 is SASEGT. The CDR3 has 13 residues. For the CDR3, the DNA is TGTGCCAGCAGTGAAAATAGGAACACTGAAGCTTTCTTT. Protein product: CASSENRNTEAFF.

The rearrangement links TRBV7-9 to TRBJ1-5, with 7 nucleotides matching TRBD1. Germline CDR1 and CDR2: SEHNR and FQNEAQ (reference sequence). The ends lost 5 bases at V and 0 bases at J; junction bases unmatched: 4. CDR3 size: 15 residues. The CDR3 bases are TGTGCCAGCAGCCTGACAGGGAATAGCAATCAGCCCCAGCATTTT. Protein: CASSLTGNSNQPQHF.

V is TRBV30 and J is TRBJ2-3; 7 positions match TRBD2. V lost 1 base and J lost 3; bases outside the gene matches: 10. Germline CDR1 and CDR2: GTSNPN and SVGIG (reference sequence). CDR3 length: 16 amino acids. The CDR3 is CAWSARVLGGTDTQYF. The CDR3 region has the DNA TGTGCCTGGAGTGCCCGGGTGCTGGGGGGGACAGATACGCAGTATTTT.

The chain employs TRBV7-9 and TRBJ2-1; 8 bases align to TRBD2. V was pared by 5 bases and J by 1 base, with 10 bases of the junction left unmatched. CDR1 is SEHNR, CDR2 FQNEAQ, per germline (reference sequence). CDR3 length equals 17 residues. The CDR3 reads CASSPGLVFLSYNEQFF. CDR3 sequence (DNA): TGTGCCAGCAGCCCGGGACTAGTGTTTTTATCCTACAATGAGCAGTTCTTC. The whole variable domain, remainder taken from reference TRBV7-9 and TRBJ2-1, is DTGVSQNPRHKITKRGQNVTFRCDPISEHNRLYWYRQTLGQGPEFLTYFQNEAQLEKSRLLSDRFSAERPKGSFSTLEIQRTEQGDSAMYLCASSPGLVFLSYNEQFFGPGTRLTVL.